The TCR beta chain under discussion was sequenced for a study of blood T cell repertoires in COVID-19. Study information: Sources were T cells, B-cell-depleted T cells, or PBMCs; the material itself was cDNA or gDNA.

Original methodology: Reference gene primer amplification gave nucleated cell count estimates. The data were produced by immunoSEQ multiplex PCR, yet TCRdb's version contains in-frame clones alone and is incomplete. That table gives V, J and clone size, and the DNA gave D and trimming. The data contain about 240,000 clones, 80% to 90% of them seen just once; the ten biggest clones take up approximately 4%. CDR3 length: 17 residues. V trimming: 5 bases; J trimming: 0 bases; junction bases outside the gene matches: 7. Germline values: CDR1 MNHEY, CDR2 SMNVEV (reference sequence). The TCR originated in a woman between 40 and 50 years old who had been exposed to COVID-19. V and J are TRBV27 and TRBJ1-3; 10 nucleotides align to TRBD1. The specimen was PBMCs or T cells enriched from blood (not recorded which). CDR3: CASSPGTGAFSGNTIYF. DNA of the CDR3: TGTGCCAGCAGTCCCGGGACAGGGGCCTTCTCTGGAAACACCATATATTTT.